Each of the 30 T cell receptor beta chains below was sequenced from the same sample in a study of blood T cell repertoires in COVID-19. TCRdb's table, derived via immunoSEQ multiplex PCR, lists solely in-frame clones and lacks some. The sample consists of 95,000 to 150,000 clones, about 89% of them appearing once. Sequencing input: peripheral blood. Receptor source: a woman in her 70s with acute or convalescent COVID-19.

The chain couples TRBV7-9 to TRBJ1-6; D remains unclear. The V gene's germline CDR1 is SEHNR and CDR2 FQNEAQ (reference sequence). This CDR3 comprises 16 residues. The V gene lost 2 bases and the J gene lost 0 bases, with 8 bases spanning the gap. For the CDR3, the DNA is TGTGCCAGCAGCTTACTCGGGAGCTCCTATAATTCACCCCTCCACTTT. Protein: CASSLLGSSYNSPLHF. The full variable domain, in which reference TRBV7-9 and TRBJ1-6 provide the parts outside the CDR3, is DTGVSQNPRHKITKRGQNVTFRCDPISEHNRLYWYRQTLGQGPEFLTYFQNEAQLEKSRLLSDRFSAERPKGSFSTLEIQRTEQGDSAMYLCASSLLGSSYNSPLHFGNGTRLTVT.

The rearrangement joins TRBV10-1 to TRBJ2-1; a weak D match, TRBD2 (7 bases). V was clipped by 6 bases and J by 12 bases, with 15 bases between them. Germline-derived CDR1 and CDR2 are WNHNN and SYGVQD (reference sequence). CDR3 length: 12 amino acids. The DNA of the CDR3 is TGCGCCAGCAGCGGGGGGCCGGGAAGGCAGTTCTTC. It codes for CASSGGPGRQFF.

This clone has more than one count but fewer than ten. V gene TRBV5-1 combines with J gene TRBJ1-1; 8 bases are a match to TRBD1. Per the germline V gene, CDR1 is SGHRS and CDR2 is YFSETQ. The CDR3 is 13 residues long. The J segment lost 11 bases and the V segment lost 3 bases, leaving 9 bases of the junction unmatched. The CDR3 nucleotides are TGCGCCAGCAGCTCAATGCAGGGGGCAAGGGCTTTCTTT. It codes for CASSSMQGARAFF.

The chain recombines TRBV7-9 with TRBJ2-7; tentatively, D is TRBD1 (6 bases). CDR3 size: 15 residues. Trimming shortened V by 4 bases and J by 2 bases, and 15 bases separated the two germline ends. The germline CDR1 and CDR2 sequences are SEHNR and FQNEAQ (reference sequence). The CDR3 region has the DNA TGTGCCAGCAGCTCCCTCTCGGACAGCCCCTACGAGCAGTACTTC. This encodes CASSSLSDSPYEQYF. Based on the CDR3 plus reference TRBV7-9 and TRBJ2-7, the full variable domain is DTGVSQNPRHKITKRGQNVTFRCDPISEHNRLYWYRQTLGQGPEFLTYFQNEAQLEKSRLLSDRFSAERPKGSFSTLEIQRTEQGDSAMYLCASSSLSDSPYEQYFGPGTRLTVT.

About this clone itself: The conserved phenylalanine or tryptophan is not found at the CDR3 terminus, so this likely reflects a read error. Because the CDR3's place on the DNA is in doubt, the DNA is left out and the CDR3 is given as listed by TCRdb. The chain links TRBV24-1 to TRBJ2-7; TRBD1, the D gene given by the table, was not confirmed from the DNA. Including both end residues, the CDR3 is 10 amino acids long. Germline V gene data show CDR1 as KGHDR and CDR2 as SFDVKD. The CDR3: CATSDVVQAS.

The genes are TRBV3-1 (or the pseudogene TRBV3-2) and TRBJ2-7, with D possibly matching TRBD1 (6 bases). The CDR3 runs 15 residues. Per germline, CDR1 LGHDT and CDR2 YNNKEL (reference sequence). V lost 5 bases to trimming and J lost 1 base, with 15 bases between them. CDR3 nucleotides: TGTGCCAGCAGCGGCCGGGACACCAATTCCTACGAGCAGTACTTC. The encoded protein is CASSGRDTNSYEQYF.

The chain recombines TRBV28 with TRBJ1-5; unclear D gene. With 1 base removed from V and 7 bases from J, the gap between germline ends came to 17 bases. CDR3 size: 16 residues. Germline V lookup: CDR1 MDHEN, CDR2 SYDVKM. CDR3 bases: TGTGCCAGCAGTTTATCAGATAGAGTGGGCGGGCAGCCCCAGCATTTT. It yields the protein CASSLSDRVGGQPQHF.

DNA of the CDR3: TGTGCCAGCAGTTTACGTGCGCCGTTTGGCTACACCTTC. Translation: CASSLRAPFGYTF. This chain links TRBV28 with TRBJ1-2, with D unresolved. V was clipped by 2 bases and J by 7 bases, with 11 bases between them. The CDR3 is 13 residues long. In germline, CDR1 is MDHEN, CDR2 SYDVKM.

V is TRBV10-3 and J is TRBJ2-2, with TRBD2 as a possible D gene (5 bases). The CDR3 is 14 residues long. Germline V gives CDR1 ENHRY, CDR2 SYGVKD. The V gene lost 8 bases and the J gene lost 8 bases, with 18 bases spanning the gap. The chain's CDR3 is CAIALGIHGGELFF. As DNA, the CDR3 is TGTGCCATCGCCCTCGGGATCCATGGGGGGGAGCTGTTTTTT.

The chain links TRBV7-9 to TRBJ1-5; no reliable D call. Looked up from germline, CDR1 is SEHNR and CDR2 is FQNEAQ (reference sequence). V was trimmed by 10 bases and J by 6 bases, leaving 16 bases between them. The CDR3 covers 13 residues. The CDR3 coding sequence is TGTGCCACCCCGAGCAGCGGCGGTCAGCCCCAGCATTTT. It translates to CATPSSGGQPQHF.

The gene calls are TRBV19 and TRBJ1-1; D might be TRBD1 (5 bases). Trimming took 7 bases from V and 4 from J, leaving 16 bases between them. The CDR3 consists of 14 residues. The V gene's germline CDR1 is LNHDA and CDR2 SQIVND (reference sequence). The CDR3 DNA reads as TGTGCCAGTACCCTGGCGGGAGGGGTCACTGAAGCTTTCTTT. Amino acid sequence: CASTLAGGVTEAFF.

The chain combines TRBV11-2 with TRBJ1-4; D may be TRBD1 (5 bases). This CDR3 is 13 amino acids long. CDR1 is SGHAT and CDR2 is FQNNGV in the germline V gene. V dropped 5 bases and J dropped 13 bases, with 17 bases sitting between them. The CDR3 spells CASSPRGRRGLFF. Here the CDR3 DNA reads TGTGCCAGCAGCCCCCGGGGCCGGCGGGGACTGTTTTTT.

The J gene is TRBJ2-7, the V gene TRBV6-6, with 8 bases lining up with TRBD2. V dropped 8 bases and J dropped 0; count of bases not matched to a gene: 12. The V gene's germline CDR1 is MNHNY and CDR2 SVGAGI (reference sequence). This CDR3 has 16 residues. The CDR3: CASHPTVGGGSYEQYF. In DNA form, the CDR3 reads TGTGCCAGCCATCCCACCGTCGGGGGGGGCTCCTACGAGCAGTACTTC.

The chain is built from TRBV3-1 (or the pseudogene TRBV3-2) and TRBJ2-3; 10 bases fit TRBD2. The CDR3 contains 15 residues. Germline trimming cut 3 bases from V and 7 bases from J; bases unmatched to any gene: 7. Germline V gene data show CDR1 as LGHDT and CDR2 as YNNKEL (reference sequence). Here the CDR3 reads CASSHESGGVYTQYF. The CDR3 nucleotides are TGTGCCAGCAGCCATGAGAGCGGGGGGGTGTATACGCAGTATTTT.

This clone was seen only once. This chain uses TRBV7-8 with TRBJ1-1, with D possibly TRBD1 on 6 matching bases. The V and J ends lost 5 bases and 1 base respectively, with 14 bases between them. The CDR3 covers 15 residues. The germline gives CDR1 SGHVS, CDR2 FQNEAQ. The CDR3 protein is CASSPRDTQNTEAFF. The CDR3 nucleotides are TGTGCCAGCAGCCCACGGGACACCCAGAACACTGAAGCTTTCTTT.

The chain couples TRBV5-1 to TRBJ2-1; D call uncertain. CDR1 is SGHRS and CDR2 is YFSETQ in the germline V gene. The CDR3 sequence is 13 residues long. Trimming pared 4 bases from V and 0 bases from J, leaving 5 bases between. In nucleotides, the CDR3 is TGCGCCAGCAGCATCCGCTCCTACAATGAGCAGTTCTTC. Its protein product is CASSIRSYNEQFF.

The chain uses TRBV28 and TRBJ2-7, with 9 positions matching TRBD1. Germline assignment: CDR1 MDHEN and CDR2 SYDVKM. V gave up 8 bases and J gave up 6 bases; unmatched junction bases: 8. This CDR3 comprises 13 residues. The CDR3 loop is CASSGTGRFEQYF. As DNA, the CDR3 is TGTGCCAGCTCGGGGACAGGGCGGTTCGAGCAGTACTTC.

The V call is TRBV7-9, the J call TRBJ1-6; the D is unclear. The V gene lost 2 bases and the J gene lost 5 bases, with 7 bases spanning the gap. Per the germline V gene, CDR1 is SEHNR and CDR2 is FQNEAQ (reference sequence). The CDR3 contains 14 residues. DNA of the CDR3: TGTGCCAGCAGCTTACGAGCCGATAATTCACCCCTCCACTTT. Residues: CASSLRADNSPLHF.

The chain links TRBV30 to TRBJ1-5, with 10 bases identical to TRBD1. Germline assignment: CDR1 GTSNPN and CDR2 SVGIG (reference sequence). The V and J ends lost 2 bases and 4 bases, in that order; junction bases with no gene match: 5. The CDR3 has 15 residues. Here the CDR3 reads CAWSPGQGWNQPQHF. The CDR3 region has the DNA TGTGCCTGGAGTCCGGGACAGGGGTGGAATCAGCCCCAGCATTTT.

The chain recombines TRBV28 with TRBJ1-5, with D maybe TRBD1 (6 bases). The CDR3 is made up of 14 amino acids. The V gene lost 4 bases and the J gene lost 7 bases, with 14 bases spanning the gap. Per germline, CDR1 MDHEN and CDR2 SYDVKM. The CDR3 DNA reads as TGTGCCAGCAGTTCGGGACAACTGGGACAGCCCCAGCATTTT. Amino acid sequence: CASSSGQLGQPQHF.

The chain employs TRBV6-2 or TRBV6-3 and TRBJ1-2; 8 nucleotides agree with TRBD1. Germline CDR1 reads MNHEY; CDR2 reads SVGEGT. There are 14 residues in the CDR3. Losses at the gene ends were 2 bases for V and 6 bases for J; bases not matched to a gene: 5. CDR3 loop: CASSYQGASDGYTF. CDR3 DNA sequence: TGTGCCAGCAGTTACCAGGGGGCAAGTGATGGCTACACCTTC.

Comments on this clone: One junction end disagrees with the germline gene, perhaps due to a read error. CDR3: CASNIKGAGAYEQYF. Here the CDR3 DNA reads TGTGCCAGTAATATAAAGGGGGCCGGAGCCTACGAGCAGTACTTC. The rearrangement links TRBV19 to TRBJ2-7, with TRBD1 identical over 7 bases. CDR1 is LNHDA and CDR2 is SQIVND in the germline V gene (reference sequence). The CDR3 is 15 residues long.

On this clone: The same CDR3 also results from other DNA sequences found in this sample. J is TRBJ1-5 and V is TRBV28; D possibly corresponds to TRBD1 (6 bases). There are 13 residues in the CDR3. The V end was cut by 6 bases, the J end by 1 base, with 7 bases between. CDR1 and CDR2 from the germline V gene are MDHEN and SYDVKM. The CDR3 loop reads CASRTGSNQPQHF. The CDR3 DNA is TGTGCCAGCAGAACAGGGAGCAATCAGCCCCAGCATTTT.

The V gene is TRBV30, the J gene TRBJ1-6; TRBD1 agrees at 7 bases. This CDR3 has 14 amino acids. After removal of 4 bases from V and 7 bases from J, the junction contained 7 bases not matched to a gene. Looked up from germline, CDR1 is GTSNPN and CDR2 is SVGIG (reference sequence). In DNA form, the CDR3 reads TGTGCCTGGATAAGGGACAGCGAGAATTCACCCCTCCACTTT. Translating it yields CAWIRDSENSPLHF.

The chain joins TRBV11-2 to TRBJ1-1; no reliable D call. Trimming took 5 bases from V and 1 from J, leaving 11 bases between them. The length of the CDR3 is 14 residues. Germline CDR1 reads SGHAT; CDR2 reads FQNNGV. The DNA of the CDR3 is TGTGCCAGCAGCCTACGCTCGGGGAACACTGAAGCTTTCTTT. Its translation is CASSLRSGNTEAFF.

The chain is built from TRBV10-2 and TRBJ2-5; unclear D gene. CDR3 length equals 11 residues. V lost 7 bases, J lost 2 bases, and 5 bases lay in between. Germline loops: CDR1 WSHSY, CDR2 SAAADI. The CDR3 loop is CASKTQETQYF. The DNA of the CDR3 is TGCGCCAGCAAAACTCAAGAGACCCAGTACTTC.

CDR3 sequence: CASSSPTGTGSPLHF. In nucleotides, the CDR3 is TGTGCCAGCAGTTCGCCCACAGGGACCGGTTCACCCCTCCACTTT. The J gene is TRBJ1-6, the V gene TRBV28, with a possible D match to TRBD1 (6 bases). Trimming took off 4 bases at V and 9 bases at J, with 16 bases between the two ends. The V gene's germline CDR1 is MDHEN and CDR2 SYDVKM. The CDR3 loop spans 15 amino acids.

This clone has only one observation. The rearrangement joins TRBV18 to TRBJ2-3, with no clear D. V gave up 0 bases and J gave up 6 bases, with 13 bases separating them. Germline lookup yields CDR1 KGHSH and CDR2 LQKENI. The CDR3 sequence is 15 residues long. The CDR3 region has the DNA TGTGCCAGCTCACCACCCTTCGATGGCTCGGATACGCAGTATTTT. Amino acid sequence: CASSPPFDGSDTQYF.

The chain joins TRBV6-5 to TRBJ2-1, with 12 positions matching TRBD1. CDR1 MNHEY and CDR2 SVGAGI come from the germline V gene. The V gene end was trimmed by 0 bases and the J gene end by 5 bases; junction bases not matched to a gene: 2. This CDR3 is built from 16 residues. This CDR3 reads CASSYSGQGANNEQFF. The CDR3 nucleotides are TGTGCCAGCAGTTACTCGGGACAGGGGGCAAACAATGAGCAGTTCTTC.

The chain recombines TRBV27 with TRBJ2-7; 8 nucleotides agree with TRBD1. The CDR3 contains 17 residues. The ends lost 8 bases at V and 3 bases at J; junction bases unmatched: 18. CDR1 MNHEY and CDR2 SMNVEV come from the germline V gene (reference sequence). CDR3: CASGPTQGARTVYEQYF. CDR3 coding DNA: TGTGCCAGCGGACCGACCCAGGGGGCACGCACCGTCTACGAGCAGTACTTC.